These 25 T cell receptor beta chains were all obtained from the same sample, sequenced in a study of blood T cell repertoires in COVID-19. This table comes from immunoSEQ multiplex PCR, and its TCRdb copy is limited to in-frame clones, with some not included. The table lists 250,000 to 300,000 clones, 80% to 90% of them singletons. The sample comprised PBMCs or T cells enriched from blood (not recorded which). The receptors stem from a woman in her 50s who had recovered from COVID-19.

The chain joins TRBV15 to TRBJ2-5, with 9 bases aligning to TRBD1. The germline gives CDR1 LNHNV, CDR2 YYDKDF (reference sequence). Losses at the gene ends were 2 bases for V and 3 bases for J; bases not matched to a gene: 4. The CDR3 loop spans 15 amino acids. The CDR3 here is CATSRSRTGEETQYF. In nucleotides, the CDR3 is TGTGCCACCAGCAGAAGTAGGACAGGGGAAGAGACCCAGTACTTC.

The V call is TRBV27, the J call TRBJ2-7; D possibly corresponds to TRBD1 (5 bases). Trimming removed 5 bases from V and 0 bases from J, with 8 bases in between. The CDR3 length is 13 residues. Germline lookup yields CDR1 MNHEY and CDR2 SMNVEV (reference sequence). The CDR3 reads CASSIDSSYEQYF. The CDR3 DNA sequence: TGTGCCAGCAGTATTGACAGCTCCTACGAGCAGTACTTC.

The chain joins TRBV27 to TRBJ1-1; D is perhaps TRBD1 (5 bases). Per the germline V gene, CDR1 is MNHEY and CDR2 is SMNVEV (reference sequence). This CDR3 comprises 15 residues. The V end lost 5 bases, the J end lost 4 bases, and 17 bases lay between the germline ends. CDR3 DNA sequence: TGTGCCAGCAGTCTAGCCGGGGGTTGGTCCACTGAAGCTTTCTTT. It is translated as CASSLAGGWSTEAFF.

This chain connects TRBV7-9 to TRBJ2-2; D possibly corresponds to TRBD2 (6 bases). The CDR3 runs to 16 residues. Trimming removed 2 bases at V and 6 bases at J, with 16 bases between. Germline-derived CDR1 and CDR2 are SEHNR and FQNEAQ (reference sequence). The CDR3 loop is CASSLMRGGGAGELFF. Here the CDR3 DNA reads TGTGCCAGCAGCTTAATGAGGGGAGGAGGCGCCGGGGAGCTGTTTTTT. Filled out from reference TRBV7-9 and TRBJ2-2, the complete variable domain reads DTGVSQNPRHKITKRGQNVTFRCDPISEHNRLYWYRQTLGQGPEFLTYFQNEAQLEKSRLLSDRFSAERPKGSFSTLEIQRTEQGDSAMYLCASSLMRGGGAGELFFGEGSRLTVL.

The chain couples TRBV19 to TRBJ1-5, with a possible D match to TRBD1 (5 bases). CDR1 is LNHDA and CDR2 is SQIVND in the germline V gene (reference sequence). V lost 6 bases and J lost 4, with 10 bases in between. The CDR3 has 13 amino acids. The CDR3 bases are TGTGCCAGTAGCGACAGACGAAATCAGCCCCAGCATTTT. As protein: CASSDRRNQPQHF.

The chain couples TRBV29-1 to TRBJ2-6; no clear D. CDR1 SQVTM and CDR2 ANQGSEA come from the germline V gene. Trimming took off 5 bases at V and 2 bases at J, with 7 bases between the two ends. The CDR3 has 13 amino acids. The CDR3 here is CSVSITGANVLTF. The CDR3 bases are TGCAGCGTTTCTATAACTGGGGCCAACGTCCTGACTTTC.

The DNA for the CDR3 is TGTGCCAGCTCACCAGGCAGGGCTTCCTACGAGCAGTACTTC. Encoded protein: CASSPGRASYEQYF. The chain is built from TRBV18 and TRBJ2-7; TRBD1 might be the D (5 bases). Trimming removed 2 bases at V and 1 base at J, with 9 bases between. The CDR3 runs 14 residues. Germline lookup yields CDR1 KGHSH and CDR2 LQKENI.

This chain joins TRBV10-3 and TRBJ2-3; TRBD2 matches at 8 bases. CDR1 ENHRY and CDR2 SYGVKD come from the germline V gene. V lost 7 bases, J lost 3 bases, and 3 bases stayed unmatched. The CDR3 loop spans 13 amino acids. The CDR3 sequence is CAIMREATDTQYF. The CDR3 DNA reads TGTGCCATCATGCGGGAGGCTACAGATACGCAGTATTTT.

The chain combines TRBV18 with TRBJ2-1, with 12 nucleotides matching TRBD2. CDR3 length: 15 residues. Germline V gene data show CDR1 as KGHSH and CDR2 as LQKENI. Unmatched junction bases numbered 4, after V lost 4 bases and J lost 6 bases. The DNA of the CDR3 is TGTGCCAGCTCACAAGGACTAGCGGGGCTCAATGAGCAGTTCTTC. Translated: CASSQGLAGLNEQFF.

Comments on this clone: The junction and the germline gene differ at one end; a read error may be behind it. This chain joins TRBV7-7 and TRBJ2-2; 11 bases are a match to TRBD1. This CDR3 is built from 15 residues. The germline V gene has CDR1 SSHAT and CDR2 FNYEAQ (reference sequence). The CDR3 is CASSPGTGGKGELFF. The CDR3 DNA reads TGTGCTAGCAGCCCCGGGACAGGGGGGAAGGGGGAGCTGTTTTTT.

This rearrangement joins TRBV2 to TRBJ2-5, with 7 bases that match TRBD2. Germline V gives CDR1 SNHLY, CDR2 FYNNEI. V was pared by 10 bases and J by 0 bases, with 2 bases of the junction left unmatched. The CDR3 has 12 residues. DNA for the CDR3: TGTGCCAACCTAGCGGACCAAGAGACCCAGTACTTC. It translates to CANLADQETQYF.

The genes are TRBV7-9 and TRBJ2-7; maybe TRBD1 (5 bases). CDR3 length: 15 amino acids. V was trimmed by 6 bases and J by 3 bases, leaving 18 bases between them. Germline-derived CDR1 and CDR2 are SEHNR and FQNEAQ (reference sequence). CDR3 nucleotide sequence: TGTGCCAGCAGTTCAGGGTCAGGAAGGGGCTACGAGCAGTACTTC. Protein sequence: CASSSGSGRGYEQYF. The whole variable domain, remainder taken from reference TRBV7-9 and TRBJ2-7, is DTGVSQNPRHKITKRGQNVTFRCDPISEHNRLYWYRQTLGQGPEFLTYFQNEAQLEKSRLLSDRFSAERPKGSFSTLEIQRTEQGDSAMYLCASSSGSGRGYEQYFGPGTRLTVT.

This rearrangement joins TRBV30 to TRBJ2-7, with 10 nucleotides matching TRBD2. J was trimmed by 4 bases and V by 1 base; bases with no gene match: 4. The CDR3 sequence is 14 residues long. Germline CDR1 GTSNPN, CDR2 SVGIG (reference sequence). The CDR3, as DNA: TGTGCCTGGAGTGGGACTAGCGGAGGGTACGAGCAGTACTTC. Amino acids: CAWSGTSGGYEQYF. The entire variable domain, with the rest obtained from reference TRBV30 and TRBJ2-7, is as follows: SQTIHQWPATLVQPVGSPLSLECTVEGTSNPNLYWYRQAAGRGLQLLFYSVGIGQISSEVPQNLSASRPQDRQFILSSKKLLLSDSGFYLCAWSGTSGGYEQYFGPGTRLTVT.

The CDR3 DNA follows: TGTGCCAGTAGTATAGCCGAGGGAAGCTATGGCTACACCTTC. Translated, it gives CASSIAEGSYGYTF. This chain links TRBV19 with TRBJ1-2; no reliable D call. The CDR3 is 14 residues long. V lost 1 base to trimming and J lost 4 bases, with 10 bases between them. The germline gives CDR1 LNHDA, CDR2 SQIVND (reference sequence). Full variable domain (missing parts from reference TRBV19 and TRBJ1-2): DGGITQSPKYLFRKEGQNVTLSCEQNLNHDAMYWYRQDPGQGLRLIYYSQIVNDFQKGDIAEGYSVSREKKESFPLTVTSAQKNPTAFYLCASSIAEGSYGYTFGSGTRLTVV.

V is TRBV18 and J is TRBJ1-5; tentative D call: TRBD1 (5 bases). The length of the CDR3 is 13 residues. V shed 2 bases and J shed 5 bases, with 7 bases lying between them. Germline CDR1 is KGHSH and CDR2 is LQKENI. The DNA of the CDR3 is TGTGCCAGCTCACCAGACAGCCATCAGCCCCAGCATTTT. This codes for CASSPDSHQPQHF.

The gene calls are TRBV23-1 and TRBJ2-7, with D uncertain. TRBV23-1 has ORF status, its function being uncertain. Trimming left V 4 bases short and J 1 base short, with 8 bases between. The CDR3 covers 13 residues. The CDR3 loop reads CASSLRLSYEQYF. DNA of the CDR3: TGCGCCAGCAGTCTCAGACTGTCCTACGAGCAGTACTTC.

The chain recombines TRBV7-2 with TRBJ2-3; TRBD2 aligns across 11 bases. V was clipped by 3 bases and J by 2 bases; unmatched bases: 13. The germline V gene encodes CDR1 SGHTA and CDR2 FQGNSA. There are 19 residues in the CDR3. DNA of the CDR3: TGTGCCAGCAGCTTGGAGTTCCGCGGGACTAGCGGCCCCACAGATACGCAGTATTTT. As protein: CASSLEFRGTSGPTDTQYF.

The J gene is TRBJ2-1, the V gene TRBV28; 10 bases match TRBD2. CDR1 is MDHEN and CDR2 is SYDVKM in the germline V gene. The CDR3 runs to 15 residues. The V segment lost 6 bases and the J segment 6 bases; nucleotides outside the gene matches: 8. The CDR3 nucleotides read TGTGCCAGCAGCCTTAGCGGGAGGCGGGGCAATGAGCAGTTCTTC. It codes for CASSLSGRRGNEQFF.

This clone was picked up a small number of times. The chain couples TRBV28 to TRBJ2-3, with D possibly TRBD1 on 5 matching bases. This CDR3 has 15 residues. Deletions cut 2 bases from V and 4 bases from J, with 13 bases between. Germline V gene lookup returns CDR1 MDHEN and CDR2 SYDVKM. The DNA of the CDR3 is TGTGCCAGCAGTTTAGCGGAAGGGGCAGCAGATACGCAGTATTTT. Translation gives CASSLAEGAADTQYF.

The V gene is TRBV27, the J gene TRBJ2-3; 10 bases agree with TRBD1. Germline-derived CDR1 and CDR2 are MNHEY and SMNVEV (reference sequence). The ends lost 3 bases at V and 7 bases at J; junction bases unmatched: 25. This CDR3 region has 21 residues. The CDR3 DNA follows: TGTGCCAGCAGTTTCTCCCGCATAAGGGCAGACGGGACAGGGGCCTACTATACGCAGTATTTT. Amino acid sequence: CASSFSRIRADGTGAYYTQYF.

CDR3 residues: CASSLALTSGRGNNEQFF. DNA of the CDR3: TGTGCCAGCAGCTTAGCCTTGACTAGCGGGAGGGGAAACAATGAGCAGTTCTTC. The J gene is TRBJ2-1, the V gene TRBV7-9, with TRBD2 matching 14 bases. Per the germline V gene, CDR1 is SEHNR and CDR2 is FQNEAQ (reference sequence). V lost 0 bases, J lost 5 bases, and 6 bases stayed unmatched. CDR3 length: 18 amino acids.

DNA of the CDR3: TGTGCCAGCAGGGGGCCTCTTGGAGAGCAGTACTTC. Its protein product is CASRGPLGEQYF. The chain uses TRBV4-2 and TRBJ2-7; D possibly corresponds to TRBD1 (5 bases). The CDR3 runs to 12 residues. The ends were cut back, 6 bases at V and 7 bases at J, with 13 bases in the middle. CDR1 is LGHNA, CDR2 YNFKEQ, per germline.

V usage is TRBV7-9 and J usage is TRBJ2-2; possible D gene TRBD1, 5 bases. Between the trimmed V and J ends, which lost 10 bases and 6 bases, there was a span of 21 bases. Germline V lookup: CDR1 SEHNR, CDR2 FQNEAQ (reference sequence). The CDR3 covers 15 residues. The CDR3 is CATLGRAQNAGELFF. The CDR3 nucleotides read TGTGCCACCTTGGGCAGGGCCCAGAATGCCGGGGAGCTGTTTTTT.

The chain links TRBV7-2 to TRBJ2-1; D gene uncertain. Trimming pared 5 bases from V and 4 bases from J, leaving 12 bases between. The CDR3 runs 14 residues. Germline loops: CDR1 SGHTA, CDR2 FQGNSA. CDR3 sequence reads: CASSPPPAYNEQFF. The CDR3, as DNA: TGTGCCAGCAGCCCGCCCCCAGCGTACAATGAGCAGTTCTTC.

Remarks on this clone: The same CDR3 also results from other DNA sequences found in this sample. The chain combines TRBV5-1 with TRBJ1-1; 9 bases line up with TRBD1. Per germline, CDR1 SGHRS and CDR2 YFSETQ. The CDR3 length is 14 residues. The junction had 5 bases not matched to a gene; V was cut back by 4 bases and J by 4 bases. CDR3 sequence reads: CASSLETGGTEAFF. The DNA for the CDR3 is TGCGCCAGCAGCCTTGAGACAGGGGGCACTGAAGCTTTCTTT.